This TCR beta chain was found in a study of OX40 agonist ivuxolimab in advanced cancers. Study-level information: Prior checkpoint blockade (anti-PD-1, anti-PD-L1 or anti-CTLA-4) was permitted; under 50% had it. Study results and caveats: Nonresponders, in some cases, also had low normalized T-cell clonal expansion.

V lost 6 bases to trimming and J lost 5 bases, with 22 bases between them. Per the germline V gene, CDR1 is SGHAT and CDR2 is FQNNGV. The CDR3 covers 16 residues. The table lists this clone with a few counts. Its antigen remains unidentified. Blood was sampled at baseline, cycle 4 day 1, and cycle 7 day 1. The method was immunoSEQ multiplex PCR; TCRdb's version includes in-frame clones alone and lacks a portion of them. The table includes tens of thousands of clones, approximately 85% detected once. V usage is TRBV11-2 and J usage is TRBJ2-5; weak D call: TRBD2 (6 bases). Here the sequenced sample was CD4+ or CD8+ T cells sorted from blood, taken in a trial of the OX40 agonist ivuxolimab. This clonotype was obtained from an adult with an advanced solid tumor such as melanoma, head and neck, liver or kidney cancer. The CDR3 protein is CASRNLSGVAKETQYF. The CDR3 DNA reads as TGTGCCAGCAGAAATCTTTCGGGAGTTGCGAAGGAGACCCAGTACTTC.